Reported below is one T cell receptor (beta chain). Its antigen is still unknown. Blood draws occurred at baseline, cycle 4 day 1, and cycle 7 day 1. Sequenced by immunoSEQ multiplex PCR; TCRdb stores in-frame clones only, minus some. This sample has some 19,000 clones, with around 68% found just once. These data are taken from a study of OX40 agonist ivuxolimab in advanced cancers. Study in general: Patients in the trial were receiving intravenous ivuxolimab every 2 weeks, at doses of 0.01 to 10 mg/kg. Patients were around 83% male with ages roughly 23 to 90, mean about 60. Notes on the study in general: Determination of antigen specificity was not performed for the expanded peripheral T cells.

The CDR3 is 13 residues long. The ends were cut back, 8 bases at V and 0 bases at J, with 11 bases in the middle. CDR1 MNHNY and CDR2 SVGAGI come from the germline V gene (reference sequence). The clonotype originates from an adult with an advanced solid tumor such as melanoma, head and neck, liver or kidney cancer. V gene TRBV6-6 combines with J gene TRBJ2-7; D assignment may be TRBD1 or TRBD2 (6 bases each). The sequencing used CD4+ or CD8+ T cells sorted from blood, collected in a trial of the OX40 agonist ivuxolimab. CDR3 region: CASGGLSSYEQYF. Here the CDR3 DNA reads TGTGCCAGCGGGGGGCTAAGCTCCTACGAGCAGTACTTC.